The clone carrying this T cell receptor beta chain was detected a few times. This entry is derived from a study of T cell changes during pregnancy in multiple sclerosis. Produced via immunoSEQ multiplex PCR; TCRdb's table is partial and in-frame only. The repertoire holds 65,000 to 90,000 clones, 92% seen once, with under 2% in the top ten. Sequencing was performed on peripheral blood, taken in the second trimester of pregnancy. This TCR derives from a female donor with multiple sclerosis, enrolled in a pregnancy study.

The CDR3, as DNA: TGTGCCAGACAGGGTGGTGAAGCTTTCTTT. This sequence encodes CARQGGEAFF. The chain couples TRBV27 to TRBJ1-1; D perhaps matches TRBD1 (6 bases). The V end lost 9 bases, the J end lost 7 bases, and 9 bases lay between the germline ends. The CDR3 spans 10 residues. Germline values: CDR1 MNHEY, CDR2 SMNVEV (reference sequence).